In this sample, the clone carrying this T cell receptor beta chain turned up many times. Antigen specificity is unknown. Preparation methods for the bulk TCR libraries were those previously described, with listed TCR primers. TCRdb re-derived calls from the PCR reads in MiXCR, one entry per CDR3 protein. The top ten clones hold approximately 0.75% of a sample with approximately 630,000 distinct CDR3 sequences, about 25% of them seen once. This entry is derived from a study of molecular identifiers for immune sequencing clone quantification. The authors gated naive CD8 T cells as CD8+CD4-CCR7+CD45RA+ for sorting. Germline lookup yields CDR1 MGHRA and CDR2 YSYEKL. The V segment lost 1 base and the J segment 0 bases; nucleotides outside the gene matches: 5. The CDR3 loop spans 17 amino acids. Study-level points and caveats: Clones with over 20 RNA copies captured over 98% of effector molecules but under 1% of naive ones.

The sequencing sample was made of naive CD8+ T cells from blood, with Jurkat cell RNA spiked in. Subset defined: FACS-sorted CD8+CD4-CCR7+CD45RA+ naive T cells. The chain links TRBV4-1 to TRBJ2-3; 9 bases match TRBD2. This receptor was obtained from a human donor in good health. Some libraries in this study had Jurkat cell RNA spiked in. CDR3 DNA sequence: TGCGCCAGCAGCCAAGGGTTAGCGGGAGTTAGCACAGATACGCAGTATTTT. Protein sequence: CASSQGLAGVSTDTQYF.